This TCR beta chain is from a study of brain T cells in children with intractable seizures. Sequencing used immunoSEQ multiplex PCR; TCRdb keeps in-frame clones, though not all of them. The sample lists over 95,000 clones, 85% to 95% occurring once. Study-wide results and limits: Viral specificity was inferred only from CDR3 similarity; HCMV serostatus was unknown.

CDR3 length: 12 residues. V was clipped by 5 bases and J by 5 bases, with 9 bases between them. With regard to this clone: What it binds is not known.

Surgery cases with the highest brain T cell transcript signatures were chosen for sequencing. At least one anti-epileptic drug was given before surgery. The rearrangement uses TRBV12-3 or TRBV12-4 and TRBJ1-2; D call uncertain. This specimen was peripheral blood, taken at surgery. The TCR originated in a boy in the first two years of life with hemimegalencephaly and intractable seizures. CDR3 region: CASSPGGYGYTF. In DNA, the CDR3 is TGTGCCAGCAGTCCGGGCGGGTATGGCTACACCTTC.